This T cell receptor (beta chain) was recorded in a study of blood T cell repertoires in COVID-19. Across the whole study: Sites in the United States, Italy and Spain provided acute and convalescent COVID-19 samples.

In the authors' methods: For nucleated cells, counts were estimated from reference gene primer amplification. This table comes from immunoSEQ multiplex PCR, and its TCRdb copy is limited to in-frame clones, with some not included. V and J calls plus clone size are reproduced from that table; the DNA served to infer D and trimming. Here the sample spans approximately 290,000 clones, approximately 86% being singletons. The sample consisted of peripheral blood. This sequence originates from a man aged 18 to 35 with active or convalescent COVID-19.

The DNA of the CDR3 is TGCGCCAGCACCCCGGGGGGGACGGCGAACACCGGGGAGCTGTTTTTT. Amino acid sequence: CASTPGGTANTGELFF. This rearrangement joins TRBV5-1 to TRBJ2-2; 8 bases agree with TRBD2. Germline assignment: CDR1 SGHRS and CDR2 YFSETQ. This CDR3 is 16 amino acids long. V lost 6 bases to trimming and J lost 0 bases; unmatched junction nucleotides: 7.